The 12 T cell receptor beta chains given below trace back to one sample, sequenced in a study of blood T cell repertoires in COVID-19. TCRdb's table, derived via immunoSEQ multiplex PCR, lists solely in-frame clones and lacks some. The repertoire holds approximately 200,000 clones, with 80% to 90% as singletons. Sequencing was performed on PBMCs or T cells enriched from blood (not recorded which). Receptor source: a man aged 40-49 years who had recovered from COVID-19.

The J gene is TRBJ2-1, the V gene TRBV6-5; 11 bases align to TRBD2. Germline V CDR1 and CDR2: MNHEY, SVGAGI. The V gene end was trimmed by 3 bases and the J gene end by 3 bases; junction bases not matched to a gene: 1. CDR3 size: 15 residues. The CDR3 coding sequence is TGTGCCAGCAGTTATACTAGCGGGAGCTACAATGAGCAGTTCTTC. This translates into CASSYTSGSYNEQFF.

The rearrangement joins TRBV27 to TRBJ2-7, with a possible D match to TRBD2 (5 bases). Germline values: CDR1 MNHEY, CDR2 SMNVEV (reference sequence). The V end lost 5 bases, the J end lost 2 bases, and 10 bases lay between the germline ends. The CDR3 spans 13 residues. In DNA, the CDR3 is TGTGCCAGCAGTGCACTAGGACCCTACGAGCAGTACTTC. Translating gives CASSALGPYEQYF.

This clone has only one observation. V is TRBV5-1 and J is TRBJ2-1; 11 nucleotides align to TRBD2. CDR1 SGHRS and CDR2 YFSETQ come from the germline V gene. Unmatched junction bases numbered 4, after V lost 7 bases and J lost 4 bases. The CDR3 consists of 14 residues. CDR3 nucleotide sequence: TGCGCCAGCTCTACTAGCGGGGGATACAATGAGCAGTTCTTC. It yields the protein CASSTSGGYNEQFF.

The chain employs TRBV20-1 and TRBJ2-3; 8 nucleotides match TRBD2. Germline CDR1 reads DFQATT; CDR2 reads SNEGSKA (reference sequence). The V segment lost 3 bases and the J segment 0 bases; nucleotides outside the gene matches: 8. CDR3 length: 16 residues. CDR3: CSASGRLATSTDTQYF. The DNA for the CDR3 is TGCAGTGCTAGTGGTCGACTAGCGACAAGCACAGATACGCAGTATTTT.

A few counts support this clone. V and J are TRBV7-2 and TRBJ1-2; 10 bases map to TRBD1. Germline V gene lookup returns CDR1 SGHTA and CDR2 FQGNSA. This CDR3 region has 14 residues. Germline trimming cut 4 bases from V and 6 bases from J; bases unmatched to any gene: 5. As DNA, the CDR3 is TGTGCCAGCAGCTCCACGGGACAGGGGAATGGCTACACCTTC. Translation gives CASSSTGQGNGYTF. Full variable domain (rest looked up from reference TRBV7-2 and TRBJ1-2): GAGVSQSPSNKVTEKGKDVELRCDPISGHTALYWYRQSLGQGLEFLIYFQGNSAPDKSGLPSDRFSAERTGGSVSTLTIQRTQQEDSAVYLCASSSTGQGNGYTFGSGTRLTVV.

This CDR3 is CASSSSGFDNSPLHF. CDR3 nucleotides: TGTGCCAGCAGCTCCTCGGGGTTCGATAATTCACCCCTCCACTTT. The chain couples TRBV7-2 to TRBJ1-6; D is undetermined. Trimming stripped 4 bases from V and 5 bases from J, with 12 bases between. Germline assignment: CDR1 SGHTA and CDR2 FQGNSA. CDR3 length: 15 residues.

This clone came up once. This chain links TRBV7-9 with TRBJ2-1, with D unresolved. The V end lost 1 base, the J end lost 4 bases, and 11 bases lay between the germline ends. The CDR3 totals 15 residues. Germline-derived CDR1 and CDR2 are SEHNR and FQNEAQ (reference sequence). The CDR3 coding sequence is TGTGCCAGCAGCTTAGACCCAACTCTGTACAATGAGCAGTTCTTC. Translating gives CASSLDPTLYNEQFF.

The chain carries TRBV30 and TRBJ1-5; D gene uncertain. Germline CDR1 and CDR2: GTSNPN and SVGIG (reference sequence). CDR3 length: 13 residues. With 0 bases removed from V and 4 bases from J, the gap between germline ends came to 7 bases. CDR3 nucleotides: TGTGCCTGGAGTGTCCCCGAGAATCAGCCCCAGCATTTT. Translated, it gives CAWSVPENQPQHF.

The chain couples TRBV7-2 to TRBJ2-3; D ambiguous. The V gene's germline CDR1 is SGHTA and CDR2 FQGNSA. Trimming cost V 4 bases and J 2 bases, with 7 bases left between them. The CDR3 has 13 residues. The CDR3 loop is CASSSEYTDTQYF. As DNA, the CDR3 is TGTGCCAGCAGCTCCGAGTACACAGATACGCAGTATTTT.

The J gene is TRBJ2-7, the V gene TRBV2; the D gene is possibly TRBD1 (6 bases). The ends were cut back, 6 bases at V and 4 bases at J, with 22 bases in the middle. Germline loops: CDR1 SNHLY, CDR2 FYNNEI. This CDR3 spans 16 amino acids. The CDR3 is CASRATLGDTLYEQYF. The CDR3 DNA reads TGTGCCAGCAGGGCCACCTTAGGGGACACCCTATACGAGCAGTACTTC.

The chain has TRBV7-3 and TRBJ2-3; no clear D. Germline V lookup: CDR1 SGHTA, CDR2 FQGTGA. The CDR3 length is 11 residues. V gave up 4 bases and J gave up 4 bases, with 3 bases separating them. The CDR3 protein is CASSSADTQYF. CDR3 nucleotide sequence: TGTGCCAGCAGCTCCGCAGATACGCAGTATTTT.

The CDR3 here is CASSPDSPPYEQYV. The CDR3 DNA reads TGTGCCAGCAGCCCTGACTCTCCCCCCTACGAGCAGTACGTC. This chain links TRBV7-9 with TRBJ2-7; D not resolved. This CDR3 has 14 residues. Trimming removed 5 bases at V and 2 bases at J, with 13 bases between. Germline CDR1 and CDR2: SEHNR and FQNEAQ (reference sequence).